The rows below give T cell receptor beta chains drawn from one sample of a study of blood T cell repertoires in COVID-19. TCRdb's copy holds only in-frame clones and misses some; the assay was immunoSEQ multiplex PCR. This table holds approximately 260,000 clones, about nine tenths found once. Sequenced: PBMCs or T cells enriched from blood (not recorded which). Receptors originate from a woman in her fifties or sixties who had recovered from COVID-19. The CDR3 runs from the conserved cysteine through the conserved F or W. Fields, in order: V gene, clone size, J gene, CDR3 protein. Clone size, where shown, is once, few, many, or a class for clones that have expanded.

v_gene: TRBV2; abundance: once; j_gene: TRBJ2-2; CDR3aa: CASKQTNTGELFF
v_gene: TRBV19; abundance: NA; j_gene: TRBJ2-7; CDR3aa: CASSSGNSYEQYF
v_gene: TRBV7-2; abundance: NA; j_gene: TRBJ1-3; CDR3aa: CASSQDRGNTIYF
v_gene: TRBV7-9; abundance: NA; j_gene: TRBJ1-2; CDR3aa: CASSLAQGRGYGYTF
v_gene: TRBV2; abundance: NA; j_gene: TRBJ1-5; CDR3aa: CASSAGRPQHF
v_gene: TRBV5-5; abundance: NA; j_gene: TRBJ2-5; CDR3aa: CASSLRLIATQYF
v_gene: TRBV7-8; abundance: NA; j_gene: TRBJ1-6; CDR3aa: CASSPTSRTVINSPLHF
v_gene: TRBV2; abundance: NA; j_gene: TRBJ1-3; CDR3aa: CASSEQAGSGNTIYF
v_gene: TRBV7-3; abundance: NA; j_gene: TRBJ2-1; CDR3aa: CASSSPTSPNEQFF
v_gene: TRBV15; abundance: NA; j_gene: TRBJ1-3; CDR3aa: CATEDSGNTIYF
v_gene: TRBV24-1; abundance: once; j_gene: TRBJ2-7; CDR3aa: CATSDPRTGHYEQYF
v_gene: TRBV27; abundance: NA; j_gene: TRBJ2-7; CDR3aa: CASSLYGGPSYEQYF
v_gene: TRBV7-9; abundance: few; j_gene: TRBJ1-2; CDR3aa: CASSLAQGYGYTF
v_gene: TRBV27; abundance: NA; j_gene: TRBJ2-7; CDR3aa: CASKYNQQGSSYEQYF
v_gene: TRBV19; abundance: NA; j_gene: TRBJ2-2; CDR3aa: CASSMGGLGELFF
v_gene: TRBV18; abundance: once; j_gene: TRBJ1-1; CDR3aa: CASSQGQVNTEAFF
v_gene: TRBV2; abundance: NA; j_gene: TRBJ2-3; CDR3aa: CASSEQGGQSTDTQYF
v_gene: TRBV25-1; abundance: once; j_gene: TRBJ1-2; CDR3aa: CASSEYNSRGYTF
v_gene: TRBV4-1; abundance: NA; j_gene: TRBJ2-2; CDR3aa: CASSQVVGGGLAGAANTGELFF
v_gene: TRBV6-6; abundance: NA; j_gene: TRBJ2-7; CDR3aa: CASRQTANYFEQYF
v_gene: TRBV5-1; abundance: NA; j_gene: TRBJ1-2; CDR3aa: CASSLAGESGGNYGYTF
v_gene: TRBV5-6; abundance: few; j_gene: TRBJ1-4; CDR3aa: CASSSFTGGFRKLFF
v_gene: TRBV27; abundance: NA; j_gene: TRBJ2-5; CDR3aa: CASSPRELPGETQYF
v_gene: TRBV27; abundance: NA; j_gene: TRBJ2-3; CDR3aa: CASSLSRGPGYTQYF
v_gene: TRBV5-1; abundance: NA; j_gene: TRBJ2-1; CDR3aa: CASSWRRMGPSYNEQFF
v_gene: TRBV5-1; abundance: NA; j_gene: TRBJ2-1; CDR3aa: CASSLVRSGSYNEQFF
v_gene: TRBV19; abundance: NA; j_gene: TRBJ2-7; CDR3aa: CASSIKLAGGPGTYEQYF
v_gene: TRBV19; abundance: NA; j_gene: TRBJ2-1; CDR3aa: CASGLRSYNEQFF
v_gene: TRBV27; abundance: NA; j_gene: TRBJ1-5; CDR3aa: CASSFVGDSNQPQHF
v_gene: TRBV5-1; abundance: NA; j_gene: TRBJ1-4; CDR3aa: CASSLGWENEKLFF
v_gene: TRBV29-1; abundance: NA; j_gene: TRBJ1-1; CDR3aa: CSVAVNTEAFF
v_gene: TRBV4-2; abundance: NA; j_gene: TRBJ2-1; CDR3aa: CASSLTTFEQFF
v_gene: TRBV11-3; abundance: once; j_gene: TRBJ2-3; CDR3aa: CASSPRDRSRDTQYF
v_gene: TRBV2; abundance: NA; j_gene: TRBJ1-6; CDR3aa: CASSRSESVNSPLHF
v_gene: TRBV18; abundance: NA; j_gene: TRBJ2-1; CDR3aa: CASSPTSGRIYNEQFF
v_gene: TRBV6-5; abundance: NA; j_gene: TRBJ1-2; CDR3aa: CASSPQGMGYTF
v_gene: TRBV11-2; abundance: NA; j_gene: TRBJ2-1; CDR3aa: CASGRLAGGTSYNEQFF
v_gene: TRBV9; abundance: NA; j_gene: TRBJ2-1; CDR3aa: CASSVGGQVSSYNEQFF
v_gene: TRBV5-1; abundance: once; j_gene: TRBJ2-7; CDR3aa: CARVSRDRGYEQYF
v_gene: TRBV28; abundance: NA; j_gene: TRBJ1-1; CDR3aa: CASSFQSEAFF
v_gene: TRBV11-2; abundance: NA; j_gene: TRBJ1-2; CDR3aa: CASSPSGGKERGYTF
v_gene: TRBV7-8; abundance: NA; j_gene: TRBJ1-2; CDR3aa: CASSLRTGGYGYTF
v_gene: TRBV12-3/TRBV12-4; abundance: once; j_gene: TRBJ2-7; CDR3aa: CASSFLVSREQYF
v_gene: TRBV4-1; abundance: NA; j_gene: TRBJ1-1; CDR3aa: CASSQDRVRGSEAFF
v_gene: TRBV7-2; abundance: NA; j_gene: TRBJ2-2; CDR3aa: CASSLNGGGRQTGELFF